These T cell receptor beta chains were read from a single sample in a study of shared clonotypes between healthy human individuals. Profiling relied on immunoSEQ multiplex PCR, and the TCRdb table lists in-frame clones only, not all of them. The table includes a few million clones, just under 95% detected once. Sequencing used naive CD8+ T cells from PBMCs. These receptors all come from a man aged 18 to 35 in good health. Some clones in this sample may be carry-over from other donors' samples. Both conserved end residues are part of each CDR3. A D gene is named only where the DNA matches it firmly. Clone size is given for some rows only: seen once, a few or many times, or a class if the clone is expanded.

- TRBJ1-1 TRBV15 TRBD1 CATTGGTDRALLPAFF TGTGCCACCACCGGAGGAACGGACAGGGCACTTTTGCCAGCTTTCTTT
- TRBJ2-2 TRBV7-9 - CASSANPITGELFF TGTGCCAGCAGCGCGAACCCTATCACCGGGGAGCTGTTTTTT
- TRBJ2-3 TRBV29-1 TRBD1 CSVEKTGKPGDTQYF TGCAGCGTTGAAAAGACAGGGAAACCCGGAGATACGCAGTATTTT
- TRBJ2-7 TRBV15 TRBD1 CATSPAAGGPYEQYF TGTGCCACCAGCCCTGCGGCAGGGGGTCCCTACGAGCAGTACTTC
- TRBJ2-2 TRBV7-9 - CAIYTGELFF TGTGCCATCTACACCGGGGAGCTGTTTTTT
- TRBJ2-2 TRBV19 - CASSRDGGTNTGELFF TGTGCCAGTAGCCGAGATGGGGGAACGAACACCGGGGAGCTGTTTTTT
- TRBJ1-2 TRBV5-1 - CASSRGGARNYGYTF TGCGCCAGCAGTCGTGGGGGGGCGCGGAACTATGGCTACACCTTC
- TRBJ2-6 TRBV15 TRBD1 CATSRGQGLSSGANVLTF TGTGCCACCAGCAGAGGACAGGGGCTAAGCTCTGGGGCCAACGTCCTGACTTTC
once TRBJ2-3 TRBV28 - CASSRPFLGADTQYF TGTGCCAGCAGTCGACCGTTTTTGGGAGCAGATACGCAGTATTTT
- TRBJ1-5 TRBV28 - CASSLLGGPLSSNQPQHF TGTGCCAGCAGTTTATTAGGAGGCCCTCTTTCTAGCAATCAGCCCCAGCATTTT
- TRBJ2-2 TRBV27 TRBD2 CASSLRDLAGVAGELFF TGTGCCAGCAGTTTACGGGATTTAGCGGGAGTGGCCGGGGAGCTGTTTTTT
- TRBJ1-4 TRBV7-9 - CASSSGGGTNEKLFF TGTGCCAGCAGCTCCGGAGGGGGAACTAATGAAAAACTGTTTTTT
- TRBJ2-3 TRBV7-9 - CASSPSGSRRDTQYF TGTGCCAGCAGTCCTTCCGGGTCCCGCCGGGATACGCAGTATTTT
- TRBJ2-7 TRBV9 - CASSSPGTPYEQYF TGTGCCAGCAGCTCCCCCGGGACCCCTTACGAGCAGTACTTC
- TRBJ1-1 TRBV27 - CASSLWQGNTEAFF TGTGCCAGCAGTTTATGGCAGGGGAACACTGAAGCTTTCTTT
- TRBJ2-1 TRBV27 TRBD1 CASNAGTGVYNEQFF TGTGCCAGCAATGCCGGGACAGGGGTTTACAATGAGCAGTTCTTC
- TRBJ2-7 TRBV27 TRBD1 CASSFNWGQLPYEQYF TGTGCCAGCAGTTTTAACTGGGGACAGTTGCCCTACGAGCAGTACTTC
- TRBJ2-7 TRBV7-6 TRBD1 CASSPDRGSLYEQYF TGTGCCAGCAGCCCAGACAGGGGGAGTCTCTACGAGCAGTACTTC
- TRBJ2-5 TRBV7-9 TRBD2 CASSSRLAETKETQYF TGTGCCAGCAGCTCAAGACTAGCGGAGACCAAAGAGACCCAGTACTTC
- TRBJ2-7 TRBV6-5 - CASSFPFGYEQYF TGTGCCAGCAGTTTCCCCTTCGGGTACGAGCAGTACTTC
- TRBJ2-7 TRBV5-1 TRBD1 CASSLASGGTGAYEQYF TGCGCCAGCAGCTTGGCCTCAGGGGGGACAGGAGCCTACGAGCAGTACTTC
- TRBJ1-2 TRBV4-1 - CASSPPQVTNYGYTF TGCGCCAGCAGCCCCCCCCAGGTCACTAACTATGGCTACACCTTC
once TRBJ2-7 TRBV7-9 TRBD1 CASSFGPTGGPTYEQYF TGTGCCAGCAGCTTCGGTCCTACAGGGGGCCCTACCTACGAGCAGTACTTC
- TRBJ2-7 TRBV28 TRBD1 CASSLEVGGQGAYEQYF TGTGCCAGCAGTTTGGAAGTTGGTGGCCAGGGGGCTTACGAGCAGTACTTC
- TRBJ2-4 TRBV7-9 - CASSSPPSAGSKNIQYF TGTGCCAGCAGCTCTCCCCCCTCAGCGGGCTCCAAAAACATTCAGTACTTC
- TRBJ2-3 TRBV7-3 TRBD2 CASSFGASGKTDTQYF TGTGCCAGCAGCTTCGGGGCTAGCGGGAAGACAGATACGCAGTATTTT
- TRBJ1-1 TRBV19 - CASSIGQAMNTEAFF TGTGCCAGTAGTATAGGACAGGCAATGAACACTGAAGCTTTCTTT
- TRBJ2-7 TRBV27 - CASANWGAYEQYF TGTGCCAGCGCTAATTGGGGGGCCTACGAGCAGTACTTC
- TRBJ2-3 TRBV29-1 - CSVEGGSSTSTDTQYF TGCAGCGTTGAAGGGGGAAGCTCAACCAGCACAGATACGCAGTATTTT
- TRBJ1-2 TRBV27 - CASSLRQTDYGYTF TGTGCCAGCAGTTTAAGGCAAACGGACTATGGCTACACCTTC
- TRBJ2-7 TRBV7-8 TRBD2 CASSSRTSQNYHEQYF TGTGCCAGCAGCTCCCGGACTAGCCAGAATTACCACGAGCAGTACTTC
- TRBJ2-3 TRBV2 TRBD1 CASSEWTGAADTQYF TGTGCCAGCAGTGAATGGACAGGGGCGGCAGATACGCAGTATTTT
- TRBJ1-1 TRBV6-5 - CASSQRGTEAFF TGTGCCAGCAGTCAACGAGGGACTGAAGCTTTCTTT
- TRBJ1-1 TRBV19 TRBD1 CPGRGFGNTEAFF TGTCCAGGCAGGGGGTTTGGAAACACTGAAGCTTTCTTT
- TRBJ2-7 TRBV19 - CASSARNSYEQYF TGTGCCAGTAGTGCAAGGAACTCCTACGAGCAGTACTTC
- TRBJ2-1 TRBV19 TRBD2 CASSLRTRAEQFF TGTGCCAGTAGTCTTAGGACTAGAGCTGAGCAGTTCTTC
- TRBJ2-2 TRBV7-9 - CASSAQDSTINTGELFF TGTGCCAGCAGCGCCCAGGACAGCACGATCAACACCGGGGAGCTGTTTTTT
- TRBJ2-7 TRBV4-2 - CASSQVRGRSLYEQYF TGTGCCAGCAGCCAAGTAAGGGGCAGGAGTCTCTACGAGCAGTACTTC
- TRBJ2-3 TRBV30 - CAWRSPQGKSTDTQYF TGTGCCTGGAGGTCTCCCCAGGGAAAAAGCACAGATACGCAGTATTTT
- TRBJ2-1 TRBV9 - CASSVNPRRVTANEQFF TGTGCCAGCAGCGTAAACCCCCGACGAGTGACAGCCAATGAGCAGTTCTTC
- TRBJ1-4 TRBV28 - CASSLNLGGPNEKLFF TGTGCCAGCAGTTTAAATTTGGGGGGACCTAATGAAAAACTGTTTTTT
- TRBJ2-1 TRBV11-2 - CASSFGQNSYNEQFF TGTGCCAGCAGCTTCGGGCAAAACTCCTACAATGAGCAGTTCTTC
- TRBJ2-2 TRBV5-5 - CASSLRNTGELFF TGTGCCAGCAGCCTCCGGAACACCGGGGAGCTGTTTTTT
- TRBJ1-1 TRBV19 - CASSLGAGAEAFF TGTGCCAGTAGTTTGGGGGCGGGGGCTGAAGCTTTCTTT
- TRBJ2-7 TRBV9 TRBD1 CASSVSRDRGNEQYF TGTGCCAGCAGCGTCAGCCGGGACAGGGGAAACGAGCAGTACTTC
once TRBJ1-4 TRBV13 - CASSALGGSNEKLFF TGTGCCAGCAGCGCCCTCGGGGGGTCTAATGAAAAACTGTTTTTT
- TRBJ1-2 TRBV7-9 TRBD1 CASSLGDGQGGRGYTF TGTGCCAGCAGCTTAGGGGACGGACAGGGAGGGCGAGGCTACACCTTC
- TRBJ2-4 TRBV9 - CASRGPGLDKNIQYF TGTGCCAGCAGAGGCCCCGGACTGGACAAAAACATTCAGTACTTC